This passage covers 28 T cell receptor beta chains from one sample sequenced in a study of OX40 agonist ivuxolimab in advanced cancers. Some clones are missing from TCRdb's copy, which holds only in-frame ones; the method was immunoSEQ multiplex PCR. The sample comprises about 18,000 clones, about 84% of which are singletons, and about 15% rests with the top ten. This specimen consisted of CD4+ or CD8+ T cells sorted from blood, obtained in a trial of the OX40 agonist ivuxolimab. Receptors were obtained from an adult with an advanced solid tumor such as melanoma, head and neck, liver or kidney cancer.

The gene calls are TRBV5-4 and TRBJ1-5; maybe TRBD1 (6 bases). The CDR3 loop spans 17 amino acids. Germline CDR1 reads SGHNT; CDR2 reads YYREEE (reference sequence). Trimming stripped 5 bases from V and 0 bases from J, with 18 bases between. Here the CDR3 DNA reads TGTGCCAGCAGTTTCTCAAGCGGACAGATTAGCAATCAGCCCCAGCATTTT. Residues: CASSFSSGQISNQPQHF. Together with reference TRBV5-4 and TRBJ1-5, the CDR3 gives the full variable domain: ETGVTQSPTHLIKTRGQQVTLRCSSQSGHNTVSWYQQALGQGPQFIFQYYREEENGRGNFPPRFSGLQFPNYSSELNVNALELDDSALYLCASSFSSGQISNQPQHFGDGTRLSIL.

This chain uses TRBV10-1 with TRBJ2-7, with unresolved D. This CDR3 has 13 residues. Trimming removed 2 bases at V and 6 bases at J, with 11 bases between. The germline V gene has CDR1 WNHNN and CDR2 SYGVQD (reference sequence). Here the CDR3 reads CASSEGRNVEQYF. CDR3 DNA sequence: TGCGCCAGCAGTGAGGGAAGAAATGTCGAGCAGTACTTC.

This clone came up a few times. The CDR3 DNA reads TGTGCCAGTAGTGGACAGACCGGGGGGCATCCAAACACAGATACGCAGTATTTT. Its protein is CASSGQTGGHPNTDTQYF. This chain connects TRBV19 to TRBJ2-3, with D perhaps matching TRBD2 (7 bases). Between the trimmed V and J ends, which lost 5 bases and 2 bases, there was a span of 23 bases. This CDR3 is 18 amino acids long. Per germline, CDR1 LNHDA and CDR2 SQIVND (reference sequence).

Here the CDR3 DNA reads TGTGCCAGGGCAAAACAGGGGGGACAGAATCAGCCCCAGCATTTT. Translating it yields CARAKQGGQNQPQHF. The gene calls are TRBV6-5 and TRBJ1-5, with 8 bases lining up with TRBD1. Losses at the gene ends were 9 bases for V and 4 bases for J; bases not matched to a gene: 11. Per the germline V gene, CDR1 is MNHEY and CDR2 is SVGAGI. This CDR3 comprises 15 residues.

J is TRBJ1-6 and V is TRBV9; the match to TRBD1 covers 9 bases. CDR3 length equals 16 residues. V was clipped by 0 bases and J by 5 bases; unmatched bases: 3. The germline V gene has CDR1 SGDLS and CDR2 YYNGEE. CDR3 in DNA: TGTGCCAGCAGCGTAGAGGGGACAGGGAATAATTCACCCCTCCACTTT. Translated, it gives CASSVEGTGNNSPLHF.

The chain employs TRBV30 and TRBJ1-1, with D unresolved. The CDR3 runs 14 residues. The V gene lost 5 bases and the J gene lost 0 bases, with 13 bases spanning the gap. The germline gives CDR1 GTSNPN, CDR2 SVGIG (reference sequence). CDR3 DNA: TGTGCCTGGTGTACGGCCTTGGTGAACACTGAAGCTTTCTTT. Translating it yields CAWCTALVNTEAFF.

This chain connects TRBV29-1 to TRBJ1-2; D is unresolved. The V end was cut by 8 bases, the J end by 2 bases, with 9 bases between. The CDR3 sequence is 11 residues long. Germline V gene data show CDR1 as SQVTM and CDR2 as ANQGSEA. CDR3 in amino acids: CSTHDNYGYTF. The CDR3 nucleotides are TGCAGCACGCACGACAACTATGGCTACACCTTC.

This chain joins TRBV7-2 and TRBJ1-1; no definite D call. V was pared by 4 bases and J by 4 bases, with 13 bases between. The germline V gene encodes CDR1 SGHTA and CDR2 FQGNSA. The CDR3 contains 14 residues. CDR3: CASSSPWMSTEAFF. In nucleotides, the CDR3 is TGTGCCAGCAGCTCGCCTTGGATGTCCACTGAAGCTTTCTTT. Supplemented by reference TRBV7-2 and TRBJ1-1, the full variable domain reads GAGVSQSPSNKVTEKGKDVELRCDPISGHTALYWYRQSLGQGLEFLIYFQGNSAPDKSGLPSDRFSAERTGGSVSTLTIQRTQQEDSAVYLCASSSPWMSTEAFFGQGTRLTVV.

The chain couples TRBV27 to TRBJ1-3; D remains unclear. Germline CDR1 MNHEY, CDR2 SMNVEV (reference sequence). There are 13 residues in the CDR3. V was cut by 3 bases and J by 4 bases, with 7 bases left in between. CDR3 in amino acids: CASSLSFGNTIYF. The CDR3 DNA reads as TGTGCCAGCAGTTTGAGTTTCGGAAACACCATATATTTT.

The V and J genes are TRBV6-6 and TRBJ1-5, with 7 bases lining up with TRBD1. The CDR3 has 14 amino acids. Trimming took 0 bases from V and 11 from J; bases not matched to a gene: 7. Germline CDR1 is MNHNY and CDR2 is SVGAGI (reference sequence). In nucleotides, the CDR3 is TGTGCCAGCAGTTACTCGGGGGACCAGGGGGCCCAGCATTTT. It yields the protein CASSYSGDQGAQHF.

This chain connects TRBV2 to TRBJ1-2; D might be TRBD1 (5 bases). The germline V gene has CDR1 SNHLY and CDR2 FYNNEI. The CDR3 loop spans 15 amino acids. With 3 bases removed from V and 4 bases from J, the gap between germline ends came to 15 bases. CDR3 residues: CASSDWGTGSYGYTF. CDR3 nucleotides: TGTGCCAGCAGTGATTGGGGCACGGGCTCCTATGGCTACACCTTC.

A few counts support this clone. V is TRBV27 and J is TRBJ2-3; D is tentatively TRBD1 or TRBD2 (5 bases each). The CDR3 has 18 amino acids. The V gene lost 2 bases and the J gene lost 1 base, with 19 bases spanning the gap. Looked up from germline, CDR1 is MNHEY and CDR2 is SMNVEV (reference sequence). Here the CDR3 reads CASSLRSTRLGGTDTQYF. In DNA, the CDR3 is TGTGCCAGCAGTTTAAGAAGTACGCGCCTGGGGGGCACAGATACGCAGTATTTT.

The V call is TRBV7-2, the J call TRBJ1-3; D gene uncertain. Germline V lookup: CDR1 SGHTA, CDR2 FQGNSA. V was shortened by 2 bases and J by 0 bases, with 11 bases between the two germline ends. CDR3 length equals 16 residues. CDR3 in amino acids: CASSLKRSISGNTIYF. The CDR3 nucleotides are TGTGCCAGCAGCTTAAAAAGGTCTATCTCTGGAAACACCATATATTTT.

J is TRBJ1-2 and V is TRBV6-5; TRBD1 is a possible D gene (5 bases). V was cut by 6 bases and J by 2 bases, with 7 bases left in between. The CDR3 totals 12 residues. Germline V gene sequence: CDR1 MNHEY, CDR2 SVGAGI. CDR3 coding DNA: TGTGCCAGCAGAAGACAGAACTATGGCTACACCTTC. Amino acid sequence: CASRRQNYGYTF.

This chain joins TRBV15 and TRBJ1-2, with D perhaps matching TRBD1 (6 bases). Germline V CDR1 and CDR2: LNHNV, YYDKDF (reference sequence). The CDR3 has 16 residues. V lost 3 bases, J lost 5 bases, and 19 bases lay in between. CDR3 DNA: TGTGCCACCAGCAGGAGGGGGGGGGCATTAGATTATGGCTACACCTTC. Amino acid sequence: CATSRRGGALDYGYTF.

This chain uses TRBV7-2 with TRBJ2-3; 11 bases match TRBD2. CDR3 size: 17 residues. V lost 0 bases and J lost 6; bases outside the gene matches: 8. Germline V gene sequence: CDR1 SGHTA, CDR2 FQGNSA. The DNA of the CDR3 is TGTGCCAGCAGCTTAGCTTTAGCGGGAGGGTTTCGGGATACGCAGTATTTT. Translating gives CASSLALAGGFRDTQYF.

The chain employs TRBV4-1 and TRBJ2-7; D not certain. The CDR3 covers 15 residues. Trimming pared 1 base from V and 1 base from J, leaving 11 bases between. Germline V gives CDR1 MGHRA, CDR2 YSYEKL. CDR3 region: CASSQVASRSYEQYF. DNA of the CDR3: TGCGCCAGCAGCCAAGTGGCCAGCCGATCCTACGAGCAGTACTTC.

This chain uses TRBV19 with TRBJ1-1; 8 nucleotides line up with TRBD1. The germline V gene has CDR1 LNHDA and CDR2 SQIVND (reference sequence). The CDR3 loop spans 13 amino acids. J gave up 4 bases and V 5 bases, and 3 bases lay outside the gene matches. The CDR3 protein is CASSQGAGTEAFF. CDR3 bases: TGTGCCAGTAGTCAGGGGGCAGGCACTGAAGCTTTCTTT.

The rearrangement links TRBV19 to TRBJ1-5; D is uncertain. The CDR3 is 15 residues long. CDR1 is LNHDA, CDR2 SQIVND, per germline (reference sequence). V gave up 7 bases and J gave up 2 bases, with 15 bases separating them. The chain's CDR3 is CASIGFGGGNQPQHF. The CDR3 DNA sequence: TGTGCCAGTATCGGGTTTGGAGGAGGCAATCAGCCCCAGCATTTT.

This chain links TRBV4-3 with TRBJ1-3; possibly TRBD1 for D (5 bases). The CDR3 spans 17 residues. V was clipped by 3 bases and J by 0 bases, with 15 bases between them. The V gene's germline CDR1 is LGHNA and CDR2 YSLEER. CDR3 loop: CASSHPWGGNSGNTIYF. Written as DNA, the CDR3 is TGCGCCAGCAGCCATCCCTGGGGCGGCAACTCTGGAAACACCATATATTTT.

V is TRBV20-1 and J is TRBJ2-7; 13 bases fit TRBD2. Per the germline V gene, CDR1 is DFQATT and CDR2 is SNEGSKA (reference sequence). The CDR3 has 11 amino acids. As DNA, the CDR3 is TGCAGCGGGACTAGCGGGAACGAGCAGTACTTC. This encodes CSGTSGNEQYF.

This clone has more than one count but fewer than ten. Other DNA sequences from this sample encode an identical CDR3 as well. The CDR3 coding sequence is TGTGCCAGTAGTATAACAGGTCCTAGCACAGATACGCAGTATTTT. Protein sequence: CASSITGPSTDTQYF. V gene TRBV19 combines with J gene TRBJ2-3; possibly TRBD1 for D (5 bases). Germline V gene lookup returns CDR1 LNHDA and CDR2 SQIVND (reference sequence). Deletions cut 2 bases from V and 0 bases from J, with 9 bases between. CDR3 length: 15 amino acids. Supplemented by reference TRBV19 and TRBJ2-3, the full variable domain reads DGGITQSPKYLFRKEGQNVTLSCEQNLNHDAMYWYRQDPGQGLRLIYYSQIVNDFQKGDIAEGYSVSREKKESFPLTVTSAQKNPTAFYLCASSITGPSTDTQYFGPGTRLTVL.

The chain carries TRBV28 and TRBJ1-1; 8 positions match TRBD1. CDR3 length equals 15 residues. Germline V gene lookup returns CDR1 MDHEN and CDR2 SYDVKM. The V and J ends lost 5 bases and 5 bases, in that order; junction bases with no gene match: 10. This chain's CDR3 is CASSPLGQGETEAFF. For the CDR3, the DNA is TGTGCCAGCAGTCCCCTTGGACAGGGAGAAACTGAAGCTTTCTTT.

In this sample, this clone turned up a few times. The chain couples TRBV29-1 to TRBJ2-7; 10 nucleotides agree with TRBD2. The junction had 11 bases not matched to a gene; V was cut back by 4 bases and J by 5 bases. Germline-derived CDR1 and CDR2 are SQVTM and ANQGSEA. The CDR3 is 15 residues long. Here the CDR3 reads CSVGGSSGGANEQYF. In nucleotides, the CDR3 is TGCAGCGTTGGAGGGTCAAGCGGGGGGGCTAACGAGCAGTACTTC.

The CDR3 DNA sequence: TGTGCCAGCACCGAGCTGGGTAATCAGCCCCAGCATTTT. This translates into CASTELGNQPQHF. The gene calls are TRBV2 and TRBJ1-5; D gene uncertain. The V end was cut by 7 bases, the J end by 4 bases, with 11 bases between. This CDR3 has 13 amino acids. CDR1 and CDR2 (germline): SNHLY, FYNNEI.

The chain carries TRBV2 and TRBJ2-7; no clear D. The CDR3 spans 14 residues. The germline V and J ends were trimmed by 2 bases and 0 bases, with 8 bases remaining between them. Germline CDR1 is SNHLY and CDR2 is FYNNEI. CDR3 in amino acids: CASSERVTSYEQYF. CDR3 DNA: TGTGCCAGCAGTGAAAGGGTAACCTCCTACGAGCAGTACTTC.

This clone was picked up a small number of times. V is TRBV19 and J is TRBJ1-5; possible D gene TRBD1, 6 bases. Germline V lookup: CDR1 LNHDA, CDR2 SQIVND (reference sequence). The V end was cut by 3 bases, the J end by 6 bases, with 12 bases between. CDR3 length: 14 amino acids. The CDR3: CASSIGQKSQPQHF. The CDR3 coding sequence is TGTGCCAGTAGTATTGGACAGAAGAGTCAGCCCCAGCATTTT.

The V and J genes are TRBV4-1 and TRBJ1-1, with 10 positions matching TRBD1. Germline V gene data show CDR1 as MGHRA and CDR2 as YSYEKL. CDR3 size: 15 residues. V lost 0 bases and J lost 8; bases outside the gene matches: 6. For the CDR3, the DNA is TGCGCCAGCAGCCAAGATCTGAGGACAGGGGGAGAAGCTTTCTTT. Its translation is CASSQDLRTGGEAFF.